The clone carrying this T cell receptor (beta chain) was counted between two and nine times. Its antigen is not known. After 5'RACE with constant-segment primers, TCR alpha and TCR beta cDNA libraries carrying sample barcodes and UMIs were obtained. TCRdb redid the calling of the 5' RACE reads with MiXCR, one entry per CDR3 protein. The sample shows 450,000 to 650,000 distinct CDR3 sequences, approximately 18% of them seen only once. This CDR3 is built from 14 residues. CDR1 is SQVTM, CDR2 ANQGSEA, per germline. V shed 4 bases, J shed 5 bases, and the junction held 6 bases outside the gene matches. These data originate in a study of T-cell memory formation after mild COVID-19. Study-wide findings and caveats: A subset of responding clones appeared in pre-infection memory, suggesting cross-reactive memory joined.

This rearrangement joins TRBV29-1 to TRBJ2-1; 9 nucleotides line up with TRBD2. The TCR originated in an adult woman who had mild COVID-19 (a few samples of this study predate the infection). Cell type and time point are not known. The sample taken for sequencing was PBMCs or a T cell subset sorted from them (not recorded which). The CDR3 DNA is TGCAGCGTTGGGGCTGCGGGAGGGGACAATGAGCAGTTCTTC. Translating gives CSVGAAGGDNEQFF.